The 26 T cell receptor beta chains reported below all come from one sample, sequenced in a study of T cells after somatic rescue of genetic block. The table came from immunoSEQ multiplex PCR; TCRdb's copy has only in-frame clones and leaves some out. The top ten clones hold about 2.9% of a sample with around 64,000 clones, roughly nine tenths of them seen once. Sequencing input: peripheral blood mononuclear cells (PBMCs). The source of these receptors is a man aged 40-55 years.

This clone was picked up one time. This chain joins TRBV2 and TRBJ1-2; no clear D gene. Deletions cut 5 bases from V and 6 bases from J, with 10 bases between. This CDR3 contains 12 residues. Per the germline V gene, CDR1 is SNHLY and CDR2 is FYNNEI. Here the CDR3 DNA reads TGTGCCAGCAGTACTACATATAATGGCTACACCTTC. It encodes CASSTTYNGYTF.

This chain links TRBV7-3 with TRBJ2-1, with TRBD2 identical over 12 bases. CDR3 length: 14 residues. J was trimmed by 4 bases and V by 5 bases; bases with no gene match: 0. The germline V gene has CDR1 SGHTA and CDR2 FQGTGA. The CDR3 region is CASSLAGGYNEQFF. The CDR3 DNA reads TGTGCCAGCAGCCTAGCGGGGGGGTACAATGAGCAGTTCTTC.

The chain carries TRBV6-1 and TRBJ2-5, with 7 bases fitting TRBD1. Germline lookup yields CDR1 MNHNS and CDR2 SASEGT. The V gene end was trimmed by 6 bases and the J gene end by 2 bases; junction bases not matched to a gene: 9. The CDR3 is made up of 15 amino acids. CDR3 DNA: TGTGCCAGCAGGACCAACAGGGGTCCTCAAGAGACCCAGTACTTC. It encodes CASRTNRGPQETQYF.

The J gene is TRBJ2-3, the V gene TRBV7-9; the match to TRBD2 covers 15 bases. The CDR3 is 18 amino acids. The ends lost 2 bases at V and 3 bases at J; junction bases unmatched: 6. Per germline, CDR1 SEHNR and CDR2 FQNEAQ (reference sequence). CDR3 coding DNA: TGTGCCAGCAGCTTAAAAGGCGGGACTAGCGGGAGGACAGATACGCAGTATTTT. Translated: CASSLKGGTSGRTDTQYF. Full variable domain (remainder filled in from reference TRBV7-9 and TRBJ2-3): DTGVSQNPRHKITKRGQNVTFRCDPISEHNRLYWYRQTLGQGPEFLTYFQNEAQLEKSRLLSDRFSAERPKGSFSTLEIQRTEQGDSAMYLCASSLKGGTSGRTDTQYFGPGTRLTVL.

CDR3 DNA: TGTGCCAGCAGTGTACAACGGGACAGGGACGAGCAGTACTTC. It codes for CASSVQRDRDEQYF. The chain employs TRBV28 and TRBJ2-7; 9 bases match TRBD1. CDR3 size: 14 residues. CDR1 is MDHEN, CDR2 SYDVKM, per germline. J gave up 5 bases and V 5 bases, and 7 bases lay outside the gene matches.

The rearrangement links TRBV28 to TRBJ2-7; D is unclear. From germline, CDR1 is MDHEN and CDR2 SYDVKM. Trimming shortened V by 3 bases and J by 7 bases, and 7 bases separated the two germline ends. This CDR3 spans 11 amino acids. The CDR3, as DNA: TGTGCCAGCAGTTTCCTGGAGGAGCAGTACTTC. This gives the protein CASSFLEEQYF.

This chain joins TRBV5-4 and TRBJ2-7, with a possible D match to TRBD1 (5 bases). Germline CDR1 SGHNT, CDR2 YYREEE (reference sequence). Trimming pared 4 bases from V and 3 bases from J, leaving 11 bases between. This CDR3 comprises 13 residues. The CDR3 here is CASSPGHLYEQYF. CDR3 coding DNA: TGTGCCAGCAGCCCCGGACACCTCTACGAGCAGTACTTC.

The chain couples TRBV28 to TRBJ2-7; TRBD1 or TRBD2 may be the D gene (6 bases each). This CDR3 spans 14 amino acids. The germline V and J ends were trimmed by 6 bases and 3 bases, with 15 bases remaining between them. In germline, CDR1 is MDHEN, CDR2 SYDVKM. For the CDR3, the DNA is TGTGCCAGCAGATTAGGGGGGAACCGCTACGAGCAGTACTTC. It is translated as CASRLGGNRYEQYF.

The chain links TRBV2 to TRBJ2-7; D unresolved. Germline V gene sequence: CDR1 SNHLY, CDR2 FYNNEI. The CDR3 is 14 residues long. The V gene lost 0 bases and the J gene lost 0 bases, with 6 bases spanning the gap. DNA for the CDR3: TGTGCCAGCAGTGAAGCCGGCTACTCCTACGAGCAGTACTTC. Amino acids: CASSEAGYSYEQYF.

The sample holds one count of this clone. The genes are TRBV19 and TRBJ1-1; no reliable D call. The CDR3 length is 16 residues. Looked up from germline, CDR1 is LNHDA and CDR2 is SQIVND (reference sequence). Trimming stripped 1 base from V and 0 bases from J, with 12 bases between. Here the CDR3 DNA reads TGTGCCAGTAGTATAGTTCTTTCCAGCATGAACACTGAAGCTTTCTTT. This translates into CASSIVLSSMNTEAFF. Using reference TRBV19 and TRBJ1-1 for the parts outside the CDR3, the full variable domain is DGGITQSPKYLFRKEGQNVTLSCEQNLNHDAMYWYRQDPGQGLRLIYYSQIVNDFQKGDIAEGYSVSREKKESFPLTVTSAQKNPTAFYLCASSIVLSSMNTEAFFGQGTRLTVV.

The chain uses TRBV25-1 and TRBJ1-2; D unresolved. V was clipped by 1 base and J by 4 bases, with 10 bases between them. The CDR3 consists of 14 residues. CDR1 and CDR2 from the germline V gene are MGHDK and SYGVNS. The CDR3 nucleotides are TGTGCCAGCAGTGAATGGGAGGGTGGCTATGGCTACACCTTC. Protein: CASSEWEGGYGYTF.

The chain employs TRBV28 and TRBJ2-7; D remains unclear. Germline CDR1 and CDR2: MDHEN and SYDVKM. The CDR3 is made up of 16 amino acids. Trimming took 10 bases from V and 2 from J, leaving 24 bases between them. The CDR3 spells CATGPQLQAPTYEQYF. As DNA, the CDR3 is TGTGCCACCGGCCCACAACTTCAGGCTCCAACCTACGAGCAGTACTTC.

This chain links TRBV18 with TRBJ1-2; 12 bases match TRBD1. Trimming at V came to 3 bases and at J to 6 bases, leaving 5 bases not matched to a gene. This CDR3 spans 15 amino acids. CDR1 KGHSH and CDR2 LQKENI come from the germline V gene. CDR3 bases: TGTGCCAGCTCACCTCCCGGGACAGGGGGCGATGGCTACACCTTC. This sequence encodes CASSPPGTGGDGYTF.

This clone was seen a single time. The chain recombines TRBV6-6 with TRBJ2-3; 9 bases align to TRBD2. From germline, CDR1 is MNHNY and CDR2 SVGAGI (reference sequence). The CDR3 totals 15 residues. The junction had 9 bases not matched to a gene; V was cut back by 6 bases and J by 5 bases. The CDR3 protein is CASRPPGLAQDTQYF. The CDR3 DNA follows: TGTGCCAGCAGACCTCCGGGACTAGCTCAAGATACGCAGTATTTT.

V is TRBV14 and J is TRBJ2-7; 7 nucleotides align to TRBD1. V was clipped by 4 bases and J by 3 bases; unmatched bases: 9. The CDR3 runs to 15 residues. Germline V gives CDR1 SGHDN, CDR2 FVKESK. The CDR3 coding sequence is TGTGCCAGCAGCCGGACCGGGACAGAGAGCTACGAGCAGTACTTC. Translation gives CASSRTGTESYEQYF. The entire variable domain, with the rest obtained from reference TRBV14 and TRBJ2-7, is as follows: EAGVTQFPSHSVIEKGQTVTLRCDPISGHDNLYWYRRVMGKEIKFLLHFVKESKQDESGMPNNRFLAERTGGTYSTLKVQPAELEDSGVYFCASSRTGTESYEQYFGPGTRLTVT.

The chain uses TRBV6-5 and TRBJ2-1; the D is unclear. Germline values: CDR1 MNHEY, CDR2 SVGAGI. Deletions cut 0 bases from V and 5 bases from J, with 11 bases between. The length of the CDR3 is 15 residues. CDR3 DNA sequence: TGTGCCAGCAGTTACTCGCCTCGAAGCGACAATGAGCAGTTCTTC. As protein: CASSYSPRSDNEQFF.

The chain joins TRBV5-1 to TRBJ1-2; TRBD1 might be the D (5 bases). CDR3 length equals 13 residues. CDR1 is SGHRS, CDR2 YFSETQ, per germline. V was pared by 5 bases and J by 4 bases, with 12 bases between. CDR3 protein: CASRRDDGYGYTF. CDR3 nucleotide sequence: TGCGCCAGCAGAAGGGACGATGGCTATGGCTACACCTTC.

The rearrangement links TRBV18 to TRBJ2-2, with 10 positions matching TRBD2. Looked up from germline, CDR1 is KGHSH and CDR2 is LQKENI. This CDR3 has 16 amino acids. After removal of 6 bases from V and 7 bases from J, the junction contained 11 bases not matched to a gene. This chain's CDR3 is CASSPPGLALNGELFF. The CDR3 bases are TGTGCCAGCTCTCCGCCGGGACTAGCGTTAAACGGGGAGCTGTTTTTT. Based on the CDR3 plus reference TRBV18 and TRBJ2-2, the full variable domain is NAGVMQNPRHLVRRRGQEARLRCSPMKGHSHVYWYRQLPEEGLKFMVYLQKENIIDESGMPKERFSAEFPKEGPSILRIQQVVRGDSAAYFCASSPPGLALNGELFFGEGSRLTVL.

This chain links TRBV6-1 with TRBJ2-1; the match to TRBD1 covers 7 bases. The CDR3 has 15 residues. J lost 2 bases, V lost 6 bases, and 7 bases had no gene match. Germline CDR1 reads MNHNS; CDR2 reads SASEGT. In nucleotides, the CDR3 is TGTGCCAGCAGGCTACAGGGGAGCCCCTACAATGAGCAGTTCTTC. Translation gives CASRLQGSPYNEQFF.

The chain carries TRBV2 and TRBJ2-5, with D tentatively TRBD1 or TRBD2 (7 bases each). V lost 8 bases and J 5 bases, leaving 15 bases between the germline ends. Looked up from germline, CDR1 is SNHLY and CDR2 is FYNNEI. The CDR3 contains 13 residues. The CDR3 reads CASRQGGEETQYF. As DNA, the CDR3 is TGTGCCAGCCGCCAGGGGGGGGAGGAGACCCAGTACTTC. The full variable domain, in which reference TRBV2 and TRBJ2-5 provide the parts outside the CDR3, is EPEVTQTPSHQVTQMGQEVILRCVPISNHLYFYWYRQILGQKVEFLVSFYNNEISEKSEIFDDQFSVERPDGSNFTLKIRSTKLEDSAMYFCASRQGGEETQYFGPGTRLLVL.

CDR3 coding DNA: TGTGCCAGCACGCCTGGGGGGCCAACCTCGGGAAAACTGTTTTTT. Encoded protein: CASTPGGPTSGKLFF. The rearrangement links TRBV6-5 to TRBJ1-4; a weak D match, TRBD1 (6 bases). Germline CDR1 reads MNHEY; CDR2 reads SVGAGI. This CDR3 spans 15 amino acids. V dropped 7 bases and J dropped 10 bases, with 22 bases sitting between them.

The rearrangement uses TRBV7-6 and TRBJ2-2, with 12 positions matching TRBD2. Germline CDR1 is SGHVS and CDR2 is FNYEAQ. There are 14 residues in the CDR3. V trimming: 5 bases; J trimming: 9 bases; junction bases outside the gene matches: 4. The CDR3 region has the DNA TGTGCCAGCAGCCCTGGGACTAGCGGGTGGGAGCTGTTTTTT. It is translated as CASSPGTSGWELFF.

CDR3 sequence reads: CAWSVLIGDSRSGNTIYF. In DNA form, the CDR3 reads TGTGCCTGGAGTGTACTTATTGGGGACTCCCGCTCTGGAAACACCATATATTTT. V usage is TRBV30 and J usage is TRBJ1-3, with a weak D call TRBD1 (5 bases). Germline V gene data show CDR1 as GTSNPN and CDR2 as SVGIG (reference sequence). V lost 0 bases to trimming and J lost 0 bases, with 18 bases between them. CDR3 length: 18 residues.

The chain carries TRBV6-5 and TRBJ2-1; 11 bases fit TRBD1. V lost 2 bases to trimming and J lost 3 bases; unmatched junction nucleotides: 0. Germline V lookup: CDR1 MNHEY, CDR2 SVGAGI. This CDR3 has 15 amino acids. The CDR3 nucleotides are TGTGCCAGCAGTTACGGGACAGGGGGCTACAATGAGCAGTTCTTC. This sequence encodes CASSYGTGGYNEQFF.

The V and J genes are TRBV7-9 and TRBJ1-1; unclear D gene. The V end was cut by 1 base, the J end by 1 base, with 10 bases between. The CDR3 extends over 15 amino acids. The V gene's germline CDR1 is SEHNR and CDR2 FQNEAQ (reference sequence). The CDR3: CASSLVVTRNTEAFF. Written as DNA, the CDR3 is TGTGCCAGCAGCTTAGTAGTCACGAGGAACACTGAAGCTTTCTTT.

About this clone: The junction and the germline gene differ at one end; a read error may be behind it. The CDR3 sequence is CASSLSSPNSGELFF. CDR3 nucleotides: TGCGCCAGCAGCCTTTCCAGCCCGAACTCCGGGGAGCTGTTTTTT. The chain joins TRBV5-1 to TRBJ2-2; D not resolved. The CDR3 covers 15 residues. Germline CDR1 SGHRS, CDR2 YFSETQ.